Shown below are 28 T cell receptor beta chains from a single sample sequenced in a study of blood T cells in healthy people across ages. The second PCR ran roughly 7 to 11 cycles with a sample-barcoded 5' primer and J-beta primers. One entry per CDR3 protein, called by TCRdb with MiXCR from the 5' RACE reads. The sample carries approximately 960,000 distinct CDR3 sequences, approximately 32% recorded once. The same data also went into a second study, on T cells of mothers and their children.

The sequenced material came from blood. These receptors originate from a woman aged 35 to 49 in good health.

In its sample, this clonotype was seen many times. The V call is TRBV14, the J call TRBJ1-2; D is unresolved. Germline values: CDR1 SGHDN, CDR2 FVKESK. With 4 bases removed from V and 5 bases from J, the gap between germline ends came to 14 bases. The CDR3 contains 14 residues. In nucleotides, the CDR3 is TGTGCCAGCAGCCCCCAGCACGGCTTGTATGGCTACACCTTC. Its protein product is CASSPQHGLYGYTF.

This clonotype was recorded at least ten times. The chain has TRBV18 and TRBJ1-1; D not certain. Germline V gene lookup returns CDR1 KGHSH and CDR2 LQKENI. The V end was cut by 2 bases, the J end by 0 bases, with 10 bases between. The length of the CDR3 is 15 residues. The CDR3 here is CASSPVGLLNTEAFF. The CDR3 DNA reads TGTGCCAGCTCACCAGTTGGATTGTTGAACACTGAAGCTTTCTTT.

The CDR3 nucleotides read TGTGCCAGCAGTAGGATCACCCCGAGCGGCGAGCAGTACTTC. Amino acids: CASSRITPSGEQYF. This chain links TRBV25-1 with TRBJ2-5; the D gene is possibly TRBD2 (5 bases). The J call is uncertain, as TRBJ2-7 better fits the DNA end. Germline V gene data show CDR1 as MGHDK and CDR2 as SYGVNS. This CDR3 region has 14 residues.

The chain combines TRBV3-1 with TRBJ1-5, with a possible D match to TRBD1 (5 bases). Germline V gene lookup returns CDR1 LGHDT and CDR2 YNNKEL (reference sequence). Trimming took 0 bases from V and 11 from J, leaving 11 bases between them. This CDR3 has 13 residues. Here the CDR3 DNA reads TGTGCCAGCAGCCAAGATAGGGGCGGGGCCCAGCATTTT. As protein: CASSQDRGGAQHF.

J is TRBJ2-4 and V is TRBV5-6; 8 positions match TRBD1. J lost 0 bases, V lost 7 bases, and 12 bases had no gene match. CDR3 length: 17 amino acids. CDR1 and CDR2 from the germline V gene are SGHDT and YYEEEE. CDR3 bases: TGTGCCAGCGGCCAGGGACAGGAATTACTAGCCAAAAACATTCAGTACTTC. This gives the protein CASGQGQELLAKNIQYF.

V and J are TRBV4-2 and TRBJ2-3; 13 bases fit TRBD2. Germline V lookup: CDR1 LGHNA, CDR2 YNFKEQ. The CDR3 is 19 residues long. Trimming took 4 bases from V and 0 from J; bases not matched to a gene: 10. The CDR3 sequence is CASSPSKGGLAGSTDTQYF. Here the CDR3 DNA reads TGTGCCAGCAGCCCCTCCAAGGGGGGACTAGCGGGAAGCACAGATACGCAGTATTTT.

The chain is built from TRBV5-1 and TRBJ2-3; 8 positions agree with TRBD1. V shed 0 bases and J 0 bases; nucleotides not matched to a gene: 3. Germline values: CDR1 SGHRS, CDR2 YFSETQ. CDR3 length: 16 residues. The CDR3 DNA reads TGCGCCAGCAGCTTGGGACAGGGGATAAGCACAGATACGCAGTATTTT. Its protein is CASSLGQGISTDTQYF. The entire variable domain, with the rest obtained from reference TRBV5-1 and TRBJ2-3, is as follows: KAGVTQTPRYLIKTRGQQVTLSCSPISGHRSVSWYQQTPGQGLQFLFEYFSETQRNKGNFPGRFSGRQFSNSRSEMNVSTLELGDSALYLCASSLGQGISTDTQYFGPGTRLTVL.

This clonotype has a count of ten or more. The rearrangement links TRBV6-5 to TRBJ2-3; 10 bases map to TRBD2. Trimming took 4 bases from V and 4 from J; bases not matched to a gene: 2. Germline V CDR1 and CDR2: MNHEY, SVGAGI. There are 14 residues in the CDR3. The DNA of the CDR3 is TGTGCCAGCAGTTCGCTAGCGGGGGCAGATACGCAGTATTTT. It is translated as CASSSLAGADTQYF.

This clonotype was found a few times. The chain recombines TRBV2 with TRBJ2-7, with no clear D. V gave up 1 base and J gave up 6 bases, with 10 bases separating them. CDR1 is SNHLY, CDR2 FYNNEI, per germline. This CDR3 spans 13 amino acids. As DNA, the CDR3 is TGTGCCAGCAGTGAAGACCCGGAAGGCGAGCAGTACTTC. Translation: CASSEDPEGEQYF.

This clonotype has ten or more counts. The gene calls are TRBV12-3 or TRBV12-4 and TRBJ2-1; the match to TRBD2 covers 8 bases. V dropped 6 bases and J dropped 9; count of bases not matched to a gene: 10. This CDR3 has 14 amino acids. CDR3 loop: CASRPGLEGGEQFF. In DNA, the CDR3 is TGTGCCAGCAGACCGGGACTAGAGGGAGGTGAGCAGTTCTTC.

This clonotype was seen ten or more times. The chain joins TRBV20-1 to TRBJ2-3; TRBD2 matches at 15 bases. Germline assignment: CDR1 DFQATT and CDR2 SNEGSKA (reference sequence). The CDR3 covers 16 residues. V trimming: 5 bases; J trimming: 5 bases; junction bases outside the gene matches: 8. In nucleotides, the CDR3 is TGCAGTGCTCACGGACTAGCGGGGGGGCGCGGAGATACGCAGTATTTT. Its protein is CSAHGLAGGRGDTQYF.

This clonotype has ten or more counts. The gene calls are TRBV28 and TRBJ1-1, with D unresolved. Trimming left V 10 bases short and J 2 bases short, with 8 bases between. CDR1 and CDR2 from the germline V gene are MDHEN and SYDVKM. The CDR3 length is 11 residues. CDR3 sequence: CATTLNTEAFF. For the CDR3, the DNA is TGTGCCACCACACTCAACACTGAAGCTTTCTTT.

To note about this clonotype: It may be a read error: a sequence one base away is much more abundant. The chain links TRBV6-2 or TRBV6-3 to TRBJ2-7; tentatively, D is TRBD2 (6 bases). Germline V gene lookup returns CDR1 MNHEY and CDR2 SVGEGT. The CDR3 consists of 14 residues. CDR3 DNA sequence: TGTGTCAGCAGTTACGCCGCGGGGCCCTACGAGCAGTACTTC. It is translated as CVSSYAAGPYEQYF.

This sequence joins TRBV6-5 and TRBJ2-3; 7 positions match TRBD1. The CDR3 loop spans 14 amino acids. CDR1 and CDR2 from the germline V gene are MNHEY and SVGAGI. V shed 5 bases and J 3 bases; nucleotides not matched to a gene: 5. This chain's CDR3 is CASSHRGQTDTQYF. DNA of the CDR3: TGTGCCAGCAGTCACAGGGGACAAACAGATACGCAGTATTTT.

The genes are TRBV29-1 and TRBJ1-2, with TRBD1 matching 8 bases. This CDR3 is 13 amino acids long. J was trimmed by 3 bases and V by 6 bases; bases with no gene match: 6. Germline V lookup: CDR1 SQVTM, CDR2 ANQGSEA. CDR3 loop: CSVTGDWDYGYTF. For the CDR3, the DNA is TGCAGCGTGACAGGGGACTGGGACTATGGCTACACCTTC.

The chain joins TRBV28 to TRBJ2-3, with TRBD2 matching over 13 bases. The CDR3 has 20 amino acids. CDR1 is MDHEN and CDR2 is SYDVKM in the germline V gene. Trimming cost V 6 bases and J 4 bases; bases outside gene matches: 19. CDR3 region: CASSPKGLAGFQDRADTQYF. The CDR3 DNA is TGTGCCAGCAGCCCCAAGGGACTAGCGGGGTTTCAAGATAGGGCAGATACGCAGTATTTT. The full variable domain, with the rest looked up from reference TRBV28 and TRBJ2-3, is DVKVTQSSRYLVKRTGEKVFLECVQDMDHENMFWYRQDPGLGLRLIYFSYDVKMKEKGDIPEGYSVSREKKERFSLILESASTNQTSMYLCASSPKGLAGFQDRADTQYFGPGTRLTVL.

This clonotype was seen ten or more times. V and J are TRBV4-1 and TRBJ2-7; D remains unclear. Trimming took off 0 bases at V and 3 bases at J, with 6 bases between the two ends. Germline V gene sequence: CDR1 MGHRA, CDR2 YSYEKL. This CDR3 comprises 13 residues. CDR3 bases: TGCGCCAGCAGCCAAGATCGTCTCTACGAGCAGTACTTC. This translates into CASSQDRLYEQYF.

The chain couples TRBV2 to TRBJ2-2; D assignment may be TRBD1 or TRBD2 (5 bases each). CDR3 length equals 16 residues. Germline CDR1 reads SNHLY; CDR2 reads FYNNEI. Trimming took 1 base from V and 0 from J, leaving 9 bases between them. The CDR3 here is CASSEEGRANTGELFF. The DNA of the CDR3 is TGTGCCAGCAGTGAAGAGGGACGGGCGAACACCGGGGAGCTGTTTTTT.

This clonotype has just one count. Being one base from a much bigger clone, this may be a read error. The chain carries TRBV7-2 and TRBJ2-7; D uncertain. This CDR3 has 15 amino acids. With 1 base removed from V and 8 bases from J, the gap between germline ends came to 18 bases. From germline, CDR1 is SGHTA and CDR2 FQGNSA. The CDR3 protein is CASSLVVRGAHKQYF. CDR3 nucleotides: TGTGCCAGCAGCTTAGTTGTAAGAGGAGCGCACAAGCAGTACTTC.

The chain is built from TRBV9 and TRBJ1-3; 7 bases line up with TRBD1. CDR1 is SGDLS, CDR2 YYNGEE, per germline. J was trimmed by 0 bases and V by 3 bases; bases with no gene match: 3. This CDR3 comprises 15 residues. In DNA, the CDR3 is TGTGCCAGCAGCGCCTGGGACAGCTCTGGAAACACCATATATTTT. This translates into CASSAWDSSGNTIYF.

This clonotype was counted a single time. In nucleotides, the CDR3 is TGTGCCAGCAGCCGGGCGACAGGGGTGAATGAAAAACTGTTTTTT. Translated, it gives CASSRATGVNEKLFF. The J gene is TRBJ1-4, the V gene TRBV7-2; 8 bases agree with TRBD1. The CDR3 covers 15 residues. The junction had 7 bases not matched to a gene; V was cut back by 5 bases and J by 5 bases. The germline gives CDR1 SGHTA, CDR2 FQGNSA.

The rearrangement joins TRBV27 to TRBJ1-1; 8 bases match TRBD1. CDR1 is MNHEY and CDR2 is SMNVEV in the germline V gene (reference sequence). CDR3 length equals 13 residues. With V trimmed by 9 bases and J by 5 bases, 8 bases remained unmatched. The CDR3 loop is CASYQGAWTEAFF. The CDR3 nucleotides are TGTGCCAGTTATCAGGGGGCTTGGACTGAAGCTTTCTTT.

This clonotype appeared a few times. Mismatch with germline at one junction end may stem from a read error. This sequence joins TRBV7-7 and TRBJ2-7; a weak D match, TRBD2 (5 bases). Germline values: CDR1 SSHAT, CDR2 FNYEAQ (reference sequence). CDR3 size: 14 residues. In nucleotides, the CDR3 is TGTGCTAGCAGCTTAGGCGACGGAGGCTACGAGCAGTACTTC. Encoded protein: CASSLGDGGYEQYF. Full variable domain (rest looked up from reference TRBV7-7 and TRBJ2-7): GAGVSQSPRYKVTKRGQDVTLRCDPISSHATLYWYQQALGQGPEFLTYFNYEAQPDKSGLPSDRFSAERPEGSISTLTIQRTEQRDSAMYRCASSLGDGGYEQYFGPGTRLTVT.

This clonotype has only a few counts. The chain employs TRBV3-1 and TRBJ1-2; D perhaps matches TRBD1 (5 bases). The germline gives CDR1 LGHDT, CDR2 YNNKEL (reference sequence). The CDR3 has 14 residues. Trimming cost V 1 base and J 1 base, with 7 bases left between them. The DNA for the CDR3 is TGTGCCAGCAGCCAAGGGGGGGATAACTATGGCTACACCTTC. Encoded protein: CASSQGGDNYGYTF.

This chain uses TRBV30 with TRBJ1-2; 7 bases agree with TRBD1. J gave up 3 bases and V 5 bases, and 6 bases lay outside the gene matches. The germline CDR1 and CDR2 sequences are GTSNPN and SVGIG (reference sequence). The CDR3 is made up of 13 amino acids. In nucleotides, the CDR3 is TGTGCCTGGGGCCCTGACAGGGACTATGGCTACACCTTC. Encoded protein: CAWGPDRDYGYTF.

This chain uses TRBV29-1 with TRBJ2-5, with D possibly TRBD1 on 5 matching bases. The V end lost 0 bases, the J end lost 4 bases, and 9 bases lay between the germline ends. This CDR3 has 13 residues. From germline, CDR1 is SQVTM and CDR2 ANQGSEA. The CDR3 DNA sequence: TGCAGCGTTGAAGACTGGCAGGGAGAGACCCAGTACTTC. Residues: CSVEDWQGETQYF.

The sample holds a few counts of this clonotype. This chain links TRBV6-2 or TRBV6-3 with TRBJ2-3; D possibly matches TRBD1 or TRBD2 (5 bases each). V was cut by 0 bases and J by 6 bases, with 10 bases left in between. The CDR3 has 14 amino acids. Per the germline V gene, CDR1 is MNHEY and CDR2 is SVGEGT. This CDR3 is CASSYSNWGDTQYF. CDR3 in DNA: TGTGCCAGCAGTTACTCGAATTGGGGGGATACGCAGTATTTT.

This clonotype occurred a few times. The genes are TRBV27 and TRBJ2-1, with 9 bases matching TRBD1. The CDR3 runs to 16 residues. Looked up from germline, CDR1 is MNHEY and CDR2 is SMNVEV (reference sequence). The trim removed 6 bases at V and 5 bases at J, leaving 11 bases unmatched. In nucleotides, the CDR3 is TGTGCCAGCAGCCATCCGGGACAGGGACGTGACAATGAGCAGTTCTTC. Translating it yields CASSHPGQGRDNEQFF.